This is a list of T cell receptor beta chains from one sample in a study of cytomegalovirus exposure and HLA in healthy donors. Only in-frame clones appear in the TCRdb table, and some are missing; sequencing was by immunoSEQ multiplex PCR. This sample has 150,000 to 200,000 clones, with around 72% found just once. The material sequenced was PBMCs. All receptors come from a middle-aged man in good health and CMV-seropositive. The CDR3 runs from the conserved cysteine through the conserved F or W. A D gene is named only where the DNA matches it firmly. Clone sizes are given selectively: once, few, many, or a class where the clone is expanded.

v_call,d_call,j_call,clone_size,cdr3_aa,cdr3_nt
TRBV18,NA,TRBJ2-7,few,CASSPRGTGEQYF,TGTGCCAGCTCACCACGGGGGACTGGGGAGCAGTACTTC
TRBV18,NA,TRBJ2-2,NA,CASSPLSVGETGELFF,TGTGCCAGCTCACCCCTCAGCGTCGGTGAAACCGGGGAGCTGTTTTTT
TRBV18,TRBD1,TRBJ2-3,NA,CASSPGTGGADTQYF,TGTGCCAGCTCACCCGGGACAGGGGGGGCAGATACGCAGTATTTT
TRBV9,TRBD2,TRBJ2-1,NA,CASSAPGGSYNEQFF,TGTGCCAGCAGCGCCCCGGGGGGCTCCTACAATGAGCAGTTCTTC
TRBV9,TRBD1,TRBJ2-6,NA,CASSGPTGGSGANVLTF,TGTGCCAGCAGCGGACCCACAGGGGGCTCTGGGGCCAACGTCCTGACTTTC
TRBV4-1,NA,TRBJ2-7,NA,CASSQEFRFSPTYEQYF,TGCGCCAGCAGCCAAGAATTCCGGTTTTCCCCGACCTACGAGCAGTACTTC
TRBV10-1,TRBD1,TRBJ2-7,few,CARWDREIEEGEQYF,TGCGCCAGGTGGGACAGGGAGATCGAGGAAGGCGAGCAGTACTTC
TRBV7-2,NA,TRBJ2-7,NA,CASSPGSGFDYEQYF,TGTGCCAGCAGCCCGGGCAGCGGTTTTGACTACGAGCAGTACTTC
TRBV19,NA,TRBJ1-4,NA,CASSLPGSTNEKLFF,TGTGCCAGTAGCCTACCCGGGTCAACTAATGAAAAACTGTTTTTT
TRBV7-3,TRBD1,TRBJ1-1,once,CASSSRQGASTEAFF,TGTGCCAGCAGCTCTAGACAGGGGGCAAGCACTGAAGCTTTCTTT
TRBV5-1,TRBD2,TRBJ2-1,once,CASSFGSGGAVSDEQFF,TGCGCCAGCAGCTTTGGTAGCGGGGGGGCTGTTAGCGATGAGCAGTTCTTC
TRBV7-3,TRBD1,TRBJ2-3,NA,CASSPGQSTDTQYF,TGTGCCAGCAGCCCGGGACAGAGCACAGATACGCAGTATTTT
TRBV5-1,TRBD2,TRBJ2-1,once,CASSSGLAGGPSSYNEQFF,TGCGCCAGCAGCTCCGGACTAGCGGGGGGGCCTAGCTCCTACAATGAGCAGTTCTTC
TRBV15,NA,TRBJ2-5,NA,CATSKGDVAFQETQYF,TGTGCCACCAGCAAGGGGGATGTCGCATTTCAAGAGACCCAGTACTTC
TRBV29-1,TRBD1,TRBJ2-1,NA,CSVEGPGQGRGEQFF,TGCAGCGTTGAGGGGCCGGGACAGGGAAGGGGAGAGCAGTTCTTC
TRBV7-9,TRBD1,TRBJ2-1,NA,CSSSPTPGTGWNEQFF,TGTTCCAGCAGCCCAACCCCCGGGACAGGGTGGAATGAGCAGTTCTTC
TRBV5-1,NA,TRBJ1-6,NA,CASTPEASRNSPLHF,TGCGCCAGCACCCCCGAGGCTTCTAGGAATTCACCCCTCCACTTT